This TCR beta chain was found in a study of early T cells in non-severe SARS-CoV-2 infection. The wider study: Chains stayed unpaired after sequencing of bulk RNA from unsorted whole blood.

Molecules of cDNA were individually given unique molecular identifiers that were attached to them. MiXCR, applied by TCRdb to the 5' RACE reads, yields one record per CDR3 protein. The data contain roughly 100,000 distinct CDR3 sequences, roughly an eighth of them seen just once; the ten biggest clones take up around 2.4%. V was shortened by 5 bases and J by 5 bases, with 18 bases between the two germline ends. Germline-derived CDR1 and CDR2 are MNHEY and SVGAGI. CDR3 length equals 15 residues. General study points: The matching step, a VDJdb search, favored anti-spike CD8 responses and missed private and CD4 specificities.

This clonotype has ten or more counts. Its target is unknown. Source material: whole blood. The chain has TRBV6-5 and TRBJ1-2; D unclear. The source of this sequence is an adult who was a healthcare worker with PCR-confirmed SARS-CoV-2 infection or an uninfected control (not recorded which). CDR3 nucleotides: TGTGCCAGCAGTCGGTCAGGTACCGCATATTATGGCTACACCTTC. It yields the protein CASSRSGTAYYGYTF.